Listed below are T cell receptor beta chains from one sample, sequenced in a study of blood T cell repertoires in COVID-19. The assay was immunoSEQ multiplex PCR, and TCRdb's table has in-frame clones only and misses some. The repertoire includes about 280,000 clones, approximately 86% of them detected once, and approximately 2% sits in the top ten. Sequencing used peripheral blood. The receptors were sampled from a woman aged 30 to 39 who had recovered from COVID-19. CDR3s include the opening cysteine and the closing phenylalanine or tryptophan. The D gene is left open where the match is weak. Clone size is not always given. Where it is, it says once, few, many or a class for expanded clones.

j_call v_call d_call clone_size cdr3_aa cdr3_nt
TRBJ1-5 TRBV6-5 NA few CAREPRTDSNQPQHF TGTGCCAGGGAACCACGGACAGATAGCAATCAGCCCCAGCATTTT
TRBJ2-5 TRBV29-1 TRBD2 NA CSVIGPSGSRETQYF TGCAGCGTTATAGGTCCTAGCGGGAGCCGAGAGACCCAGTACTTC
TRBJ2-7 TRBV10-3 TRBD1 NA CAISDGQGNYEQYF TGTGCCATCAGTGACGGACAGGGGAACTACGAGCAGTACTTC
TRBJ2-4 TRBV15 NA NA CATSRAVGGAKNIQYF TGTGCCACCAGCAGAGCGGTTGGTGGTGCCAAAAACATTCAGTACTTC
TRBJ2-1 TRBV3-1/TRBV3-2 NA NA CASSRVATGTYNEQFF TGTGCCAGCAGCCGAGTAGCGACGGGCACCTACAATGAGCAGTTCTTC
TRBJ1-6 TRBV19 NA NA CASRLPGPNSPLHF TGTGCCAGTCGACTACCGGGTCCTAATTCACCCCTCCACTTT
TRBJ2-5 TRBV12-3/TRBV12-4 NA NA CASSSRVSQTQYF TGTGCCAGCAGTTCACGAGTTTCCCAGACCCAGTACTTC
TRBJ2-2 TRBV5-1 TRBD2 few CASRAGDTGELFF TGCGCCAGCAGGGCGGGGGACACCGGGGAGCTGTTTTTT
TRBJ1-5 TRBV7-3 NA NA CASSPPRGLESNQPQHF TGTGCCAGCAGCCCACCACGGGGGTTGGAGAGCAATCAGCCCCAGCATTTT
TRBJ2-7 TRBV5-6 NA NA CASSFPTDSYEQYF TGTGCCAGCAGCTTCCCAACCGACTCTTACGAGCAGTACTTC
TRBJ2-7 TRBV29-1 NA NA CSVELGTGEQYF TGCAGCGTTGAACTGGGTACAGGCGAGCAGTACTTC
TRBJ1-2 TRBV18 NA NA CASSPRQDSPYGYTF TGTGCCAGCTCACCACGGCAGGACAGTCCCTATGGCTACACCTTC
TRBJ1-6 TRBV5-1 NA NA CASSLEFNRVPSPLHF TGCGCCAGCAGCTTGGAGTTTAACAGGGTGCCTTCACCCCTCCACTTT
TRBJ2-1 TRBV27 TRBD2 NA CASSAGTRNEQFF TGTGCCAGCAGCGCCGGGACTAGGAATGAGCAGTTCTTC
TRBJ2-1 TRBV5-6 TRBD2 NA CASSQISGGANEQFF TGTGCCAGCAGCCAGATAAGCGGGGGGGCCAATGAGCAGTTCTTC
TRBJ1-2 TRBV18 NA NA CASSPGAPNYGYTF TGTGCCAGCTCACCAGGGGCCCCTAACTATGGCTACACCTTC
TRBJ2-1 TRBV25-1 NA NA CASSHTLTGYYNEQFF TGTGCCAGCAGTCACACCCTGACAGGCTACTACAATGAGCAGTTCTTC